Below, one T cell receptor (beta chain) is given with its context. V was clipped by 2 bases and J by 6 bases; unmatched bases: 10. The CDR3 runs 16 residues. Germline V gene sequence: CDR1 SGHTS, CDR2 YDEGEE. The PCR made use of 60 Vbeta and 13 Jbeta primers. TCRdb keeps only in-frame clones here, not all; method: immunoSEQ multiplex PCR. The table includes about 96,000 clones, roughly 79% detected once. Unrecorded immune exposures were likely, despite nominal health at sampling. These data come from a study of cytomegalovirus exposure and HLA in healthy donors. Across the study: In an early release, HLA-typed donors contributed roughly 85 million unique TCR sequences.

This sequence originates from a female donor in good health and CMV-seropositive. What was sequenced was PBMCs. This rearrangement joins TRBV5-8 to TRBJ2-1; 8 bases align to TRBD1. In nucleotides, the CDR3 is TGTGCCAGCAGCTTTCAGGGGGCGTTAACTGGCAATGAGCAGTTCTTC. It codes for CASSFQGALTGNEQFF.